One sample yielded the 25 T cell receptor beta chains listed below, sequenced in a study of blood T cells in healthy people across ages. Primers used in a second PCR of roughly 7 to 12 cycles were a sample-barcoded 5' primer and a J-beta primer mix. TCRdb used MiXCR to reprocess the 5' RACE reads, holding one entry per CDR3 protein. Counted here are over 600,000 distinct CDR3 sequences, 56% occurring once; the ten biggest clones make up roughly 26%. Sequencing was done on a sample of blood. The receptors stem from a man aged 35 to 55 in good health.

The chain couples TRBV30 to TRBJ1-5, with D perhaps matching TRBD1 (6 bases). Trimming removed 1 base from V and 5 bases from J, with 9 bases in between. Germline lookup yields CDR1 GTSNPN and CDR2 SVGIG (reference sequence). The CDR3 extends over 13 amino acids. The chain's CDR3 is CAWSASGDQPQHF. The CDR3 region has the DNA TGTGCCTGGAGTGCGTCAGGGGATCAGCCCCAGCATTTT.

This clonotype was seen a few times. The V and J genes are TRBV5-1 and TRBJ2-5; weak D call: TRBD2 (6 bases). The V gene's germline CDR1 is SGHRS and CDR2 YFSETQ. This CDR3 is built from 19 residues. V lost 4 bases to trimming and J lost 2 bases, with 27 bases between them. The CDR3 DNA is TGCGCCAGCAGCCTGTCCTTACCGGGTAGCGGTTACCCTCAAGAGACCCAGTACTTC. Its translation: CASSLSLPGSGYPQETQYF.

This clonotype has just one count. The chain combines TRBV4-1 with TRBJ2-3; tentative D call: TRBD2 (6 bases). Germline CDR1 MGHRA, CDR2 YSYEKL. The CDR3 has 17 residues. The V gene lost 2 bases and the J gene lost 0 bases, with 15 bases spanning the gap. This CDR3 is CASSQPEGGASTDTQYF. The CDR3 DNA is TGCGCCAGCAGCCAACCGGAGGGCGGCGCTAGCACAGATACGCAGTATTTT.

Worth noting for this clonotype: With a much larger clone just one base away, this may be a read error. The chain combines TRBV12-3 or TRBV12-4 with TRBJ1-1, with TRBD1 as a possible D gene (6 bases). There are 16 residues in the CDR3. V shed 5 bases and J shed 1 base, with 17 bases lying between them. The CDR3 nucleotides read TGTGCCAGCAGTAAAACTCAACAGGGATGGAACACTGAAGCTTTCTTT. It encodes CASSKTQQGWNTEAFF.

This clonotype was counted a few times. This sequence joins TRBV20-1 and TRBJ2-5; 9 positions agree with TRBD1. V lost 3 bases, J lost 5 bases, and 13 bases stayed unmatched. The CDR3 consists of 16 residues. Germline V CDR1 and CDR2: DFQATT, SNEGSKA (reference sequence). This CDR3 is CSASGWTGAQGETQYF. The DNA of the CDR3 is TGCAGTGCTAGTGGATGGACAGGGGCGCAGGGGGAGACCCAGTACTTC.

The chain uses TRBV20-1 and TRBJ1-5, with D perhaps TRBD1 (5 bases). Germline CDR1 reads DFQATT; CDR2 reads SNEGSKA (reference sequence). The CDR3 extends over 15 amino acids. Trimming left V 2 bases short and J 6 bases short, with 17 bases between. The CDR3 loop is CSARPPGGVGQPQHF. The CDR3 DNA sequence: TGCAGTGCTAGACCCCCGGGGGGGGTCGGTCAGCCCCAGCATTTT.

The rearrangement joins TRBV30 to TRBJ1-6; tentatively, D is TRBD1 (5 bases). This CDR3 contains 15 residues. V shed 0 bases and J shed 6 bases, with 12 bases lying between them. Germline V gene sequence: CDR1 GTSNPN, CDR2 SVGIG (reference sequence). This CDR3 reads CAWSVLGASNSPLHF. The CDR3 nucleotides read TGTGCCTGGAGTGTACTAGGGGCGAGTAATTCACCCCTCCACTTT.

The genes are TRBV20-1 and TRBJ2-5, with D hard to call. TRBJ2-7 matches the DNA end more closely, so the J call is doubtful. This CDR3 contains 13 residues. Germline V gene data show CDR1 as DFQATT and CDR2 as SNEGSKA (reference sequence). CDR3 DNA sequence: TGCAGTGCTAGCCTAAGGTTGGGTGACGAGCAGTACTTC. Translation gives CSASLRLGDEQYF.

This clonotype was seen many times. This chain joins TRBV12-3 or TRBV12-4 and TRBJ1-2, with no clear D. The CDR3 is 13 amino acids. Trimming left V 5 bases short and J 10 bases short, with 17 bases between. CDR3 region: CASSPAPRANYTF. The CDR3 nucleotides read TGTGCCAGCAGTCCGGCTCCAAGGGCCAACTACACCTTC.

Comments on this clonotype: A much larger clone differs by one base, so this may be a read error. The chain links TRBV6-5 to TRBJ2-5, with no clear D. The CDR3 is 12 amino acids. Germline CDR1 MNHEY, CDR2 SVGAGI. The CDR3 loop reads CASRTSIEIQYF. The DNA of the CDR3 is TGTGCCAGCAGGACGAGCATAGAGATCCAGTACTTC.

The chain is built from TRBV18 and TRBJ1-2; possibly TRBD1 for D (5 bases). Trimming stripped 3 bases from V and 4 bases from J, with 12 bases between. The CDR3 is made up of 14 amino acids. Per the germline V gene, CDR1 is KGHSH and CDR2 is LQKENI. The CDR3 nucleotides read TGTGCCAGCTCACCCGACAGCAGATCCTATGGCTACACCTTC. This encodes CASSPDSRSYGYTF.

V and J are TRBV7-2 and TRBJ2-2; D gene unclear. The germline gives CDR1 SGHTA, CDR2 FQGNSA. CDR3 length: 16 residues. Trimming removed 5 bases at V and 4 bases at J, with 17 bases between. In nucleotides, the CDR3 is TGTGCCAGCAGCCCACACAGAAGTCTGGGCACCGGGGAGCTGTTTTTT. Protein product: CASSPHRSLGTGELFF.

The rearrangement links TRBV9 to TRBJ2-6, with D unresolved. V dropped 4 bases and J dropped 2 bases, with 13 bases sitting between them. Germline assignment: CDR1 SGDLS and CDR2 YYNGEE. The CDR3 has 16 amino acids. CDR3 sequence: CASSPRSATGANVLTF. CDR3 sequence (DNA): TGTGCCAGCAGCCCCCGGTCGGCCACTGGGGCCAACGTCCTGACTTTC.

This clonotype was found once. The CDR3 DNA reads as TGCGCCAGCAGCCAAGGGGCCAGTAGAACCAATGAGCAGTTCTTC. The encoded protein is CASSQGASRTNEQFF. This chain uses TRBV4-3 with TRBJ2-1; D gene ambiguous. V was pared by 1 base and J by 6 bases, with 13 bases between. Germline CDR1 reads LGHNA; CDR2 reads YSLEER. The CDR3 contains 15 residues.

The CDR3 bases are TGCAGCGTTCAGTCAGGGGGATACGAGCAGTACTTC. It translates to CSVQSGGYEQYF. The chain combines TRBV29-1 with TRBJ2-7, with TRBD1 matching over 7 bases. This CDR3 comprises 12 residues. Germline trimming cut 5 bases from V and 4 bases from J; bases unmatched to any gene: 5. Germline V gene sequence: CDR1 SQVTM, CDR2 ANQGSEA.

The chain couples TRBV27 to TRBJ2-7; D uncertain. Trimming cost V 3 bases and J 4 bases, with 19 bases left between them. CDR1 and CDR2 from the germline V gene are MNHEY and SMNVEV (reference sequence). This CDR3 has 16 residues. DNA for the CDR3: TGTGCCAGCAGTTTTTATGAAGGTGAGCCGAGTTACGAGCAGTACTTC. Its protein product is CASSFYEGEPSYEQYF.

The chain joins TRBV20-1 to TRBJ2-7; D is possibly TRBD1 (6 bases). Germline CDR1 is DFQATT and CDR2 is SNEGSKA (reference sequence). The CDR3 covers 12 residues. V was trimmed by 5 bases and J by 0 bases, leaving 8 bases between them. CDR3 sequence reads: CSAGDTSYEQYF. The CDR3 DNA reads TGCAGTGCTGGGGACACCTCCTACGAGCAGTACTTC.

The J gene is TRBJ2-4, the V gene TRBV20-1, with D maybe TRBD2 (6 bases). V was pared by 4 bases and J by 0 bases, with 10 bases between. The CDR3 runs to 14 residues. Germline CDR1 reads DFQATT; CDR2 reads SNEGSKA (reference sequence). The CDR3 DNA reads as TGCAGTGCTACGACGGGGGTAGCCAAAAACATTCAGTACTTC. Its translation: CSATTGVAKNIQYF.

This chain uses TRBV4-3 with TRBJ2-1; 7 nucleotides agree with TRBD1. Per the germline V gene, CDR1 is LGHNA and CDR2 is YSLEER. The J segment lost 2 bases and the V segment lost 1 base, leaving 8 bases of the junction unmatched. The CDR3 is 17 residues long. CDR3 region: CASSQGGPGGAYNEQFF. CDR3 nucleotide sequence: TGCGCCAGCAGCCAAGGGGGCCCAGGGGGAGCCTACAATGAGCAGTTCTTC.

This clonotype was found a few times. The J gene is TRBJ2-4, the V gene TRBV12-3 or TRBV12-4; maybe TRBD2 (7 bases). CDR3 length: 15 residues. Trimming removed 6 bases at V and 7 bases at J, with 19 bases between. CDR3: CASRRVGGGMNIQYF. DNA of the CDR3: TGTGCCAGCAGAAGGGTAGGGGGAGGGATGAACATTCAGTACTTC.

V gene TRBV7-3 combines with J gene TRBJ2-7; a weak D match, TRBD1 (5 bases). The CDR3 sequence is 17 residues long. Germline loops: CDR1 SGHTA, CDR2 FQGTGA. The V and J ends lost 5 bases and 0 bases respectively, with 20 bases between them. The DNA of the CDR3 is TGTGCCAGCAGCCACCCCAACGGACAAGGCCTCTCCTACGAGCAGTACTTC. This gives the protein CASSHPNGQGLSYEQYF.

As for this clonotype: Germline is not matched at one junction end, which may reflect a read error. The chain uses TRBV5-5 and TRBJ2-1; TRBD2 matches at 14 bases. The CDR3 consists of 16 residues. Germline CDR1 and CDR2: SGHKS and YYEKEE (reference sequence). CDR3 bases: TGTGCCGGCAGGGAAGGGACTAGCGGGAGTCAGAATGAGCAGTTCTTC. Translating gives CAGREGTSGSQNEQFF. The full variable domain, its missing parts supplied by reference TRBV5-5 and TRBJ2-1, is DAGVTQSPTHLIKTRGQQVTLRCSPISGHKSVSWYQQVLGQGPQFIFQYYEKEERGRGNFPDRFSARQFPNYSSELNVNALLLGDSALYLCAGREGTSGSQNEQFFGPGTRLTVL.

This clonotype appeared a few times. The chain combines TRBV5-1 with TRBJ2-5; D uncertain. CDR1 SGHRS and CDR2 YFSETQ come from the germline V gene. V lost 0 bases to trimming and J lost 1 base, with 7 bases between them. The CDR3 covers 14 residues. The CDR3 here is CASSLVQLQETQYF. The CDR3 coding sequence is TGCGCCAGCAGCTTGGTCCAGCTCCAAGAGACCCAGTACTTC.

The sample holds one count of this clonotype. The J gene is TRBJ1-5, the V gene TRBV6-2 or TRBV6-3; D not resolved. Trimming left V 2 bases short and J 9 bases short, with 20 bases between. The germline V gene has CDR1 MNHEY and CDR2 SVGEGT. The CDR3 is 16 residues long. CDR3 loop: CASSYGSRVRIAPQHF. CDR3 in DNA: TGTGCCAGCAGTTACGGATCCCGGGTCCGTATCGCGCCCCAGCATTTT.

V usage is TRBV15 and J usage is TRBJ2-2; 9 nucleotides agree with TRBD1. This CDR3 comprises 17 residues. The germline V gene has CDR1 LNHNV and CDR2 YYDKDF (reference sequence). The V segment lost 4 bases and the J segment 0 bases; nucleotides outside the gene matches: 6. The CDR3 DNA reads TGTGCCACCAGCAAACAGGGGGCGGCCTCGAACACCGGGGAGCTGTTTTTT. This encodes CATSKQGAASNTGELFF.